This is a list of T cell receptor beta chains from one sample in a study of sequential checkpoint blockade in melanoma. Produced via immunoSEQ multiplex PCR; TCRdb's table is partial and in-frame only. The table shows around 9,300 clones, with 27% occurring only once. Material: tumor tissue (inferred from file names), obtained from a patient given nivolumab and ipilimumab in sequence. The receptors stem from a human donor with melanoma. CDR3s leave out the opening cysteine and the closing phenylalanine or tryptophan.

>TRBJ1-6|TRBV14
ASSRRTGGAYNSPLH
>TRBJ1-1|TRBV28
ASSLMGDGEAF
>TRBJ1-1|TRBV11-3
ASSLLTGPNTEAF
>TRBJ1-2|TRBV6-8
ASRKGQGDYGYT
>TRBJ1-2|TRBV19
ASTPERGISGYT
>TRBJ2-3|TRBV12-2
ASRDHDPIERLAGDSRDTQY
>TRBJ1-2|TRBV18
ASSPRAGPYGYT
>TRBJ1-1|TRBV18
ASSLDREEAF
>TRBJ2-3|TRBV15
ATSRRSGAGTDTQY
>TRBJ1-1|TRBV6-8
ASSYANTEAF
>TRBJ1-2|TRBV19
ASSEQGANLVGYT
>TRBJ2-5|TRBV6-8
ASSYGDRRRATQY
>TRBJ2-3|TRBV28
ASSLVVGASTDTQY
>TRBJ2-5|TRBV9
ASSARGLETQY
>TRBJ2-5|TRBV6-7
ASRVAETQY
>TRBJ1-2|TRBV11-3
ASSLDPRTNYGYT
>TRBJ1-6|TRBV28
ASSLLRGPLH
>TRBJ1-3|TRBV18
ASSPWTGSGNTIY
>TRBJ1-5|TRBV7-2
ASSQRPGQPQH
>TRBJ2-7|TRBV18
ASSPDRGVYEQY
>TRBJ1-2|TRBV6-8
ASSRIRDSYGYT
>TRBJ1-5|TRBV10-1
ASSDEPNQPQH
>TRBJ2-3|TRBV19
ASSRGGRDTQY
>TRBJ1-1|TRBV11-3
ASSYFRDGGMNTEAF
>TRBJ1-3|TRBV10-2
ASSRLIMGGNTIY
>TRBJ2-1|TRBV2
ASVRSGGSYNEQF
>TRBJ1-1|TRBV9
ASTKTDIAYEAF
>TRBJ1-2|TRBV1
ASSQKFHGYT
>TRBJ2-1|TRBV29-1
SVESRVGNEQF
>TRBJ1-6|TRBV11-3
ASSQRQLNSPLH
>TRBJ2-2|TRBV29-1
SGGGTATGELF
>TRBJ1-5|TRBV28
ASRPPDREGQPQH
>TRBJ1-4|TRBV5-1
ASSLATGQNEKLF
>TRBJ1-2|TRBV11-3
ASSLDPTGGEGYT
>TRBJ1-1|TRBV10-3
AISESLGGTEAF
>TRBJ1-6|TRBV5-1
ASSTSGDNSPLH
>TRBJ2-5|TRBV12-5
ASGSDGETQY
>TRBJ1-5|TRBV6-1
ASSEAGQPQH
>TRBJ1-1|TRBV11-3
ASSLDMGVDTEAF
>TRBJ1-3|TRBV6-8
AISPRDSGNTIY
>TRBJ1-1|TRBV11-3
ASSAGTGSGTEAF
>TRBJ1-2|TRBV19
ASTTPEGGLGYT
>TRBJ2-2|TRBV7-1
ASSPDYTGELF
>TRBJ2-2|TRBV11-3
ASIPLGGNTGELF
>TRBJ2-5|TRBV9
ASSVDSQETQY
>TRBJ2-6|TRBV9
ASSVTGSGANVLT
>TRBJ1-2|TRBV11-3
ASSLPVEGGGYT
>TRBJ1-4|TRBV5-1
ASSRDRVIGEKLF